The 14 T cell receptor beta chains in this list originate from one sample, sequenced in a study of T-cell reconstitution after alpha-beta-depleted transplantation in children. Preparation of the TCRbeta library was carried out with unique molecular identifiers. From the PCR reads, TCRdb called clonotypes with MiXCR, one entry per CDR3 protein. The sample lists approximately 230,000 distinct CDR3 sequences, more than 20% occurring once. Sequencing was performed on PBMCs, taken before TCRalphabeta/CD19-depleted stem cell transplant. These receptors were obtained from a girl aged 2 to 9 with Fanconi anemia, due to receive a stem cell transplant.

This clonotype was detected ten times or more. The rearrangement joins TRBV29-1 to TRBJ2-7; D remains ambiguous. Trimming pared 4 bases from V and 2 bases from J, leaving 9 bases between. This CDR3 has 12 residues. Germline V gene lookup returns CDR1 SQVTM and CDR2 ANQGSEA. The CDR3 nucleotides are TGCAGCGTTGTAGCTGGACCCTACGAGCAGTACTTC. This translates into CSVVAGPYEQYF.

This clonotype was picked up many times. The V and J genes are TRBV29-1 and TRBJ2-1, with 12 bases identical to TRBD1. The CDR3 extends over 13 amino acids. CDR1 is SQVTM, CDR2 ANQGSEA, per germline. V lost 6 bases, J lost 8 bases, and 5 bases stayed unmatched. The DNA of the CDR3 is TGCAGCGTCGGGACAGGGGGCGCGGATGAGCAGTTCTTC. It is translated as CSVGTGGADEQFF.

In nucleotides, the CDR3 is TGTGCCAGCAGCCAAGAAGGTAGCGGGAGTTTGAAGACCCAGTACTTC. Protein sequence: CASSQEGSGSLKTQYF. J is TRBJ2-5 and V is TRBV4-2, with TRBD2 identical over 9 bases. There are 16 residues in the CDR3. Germline assignment: CDR1 LGHNA and CDR2 YNFKEQ. V gave up 0 bases and J gave up 6 bases; unmatched junction bases: 8.

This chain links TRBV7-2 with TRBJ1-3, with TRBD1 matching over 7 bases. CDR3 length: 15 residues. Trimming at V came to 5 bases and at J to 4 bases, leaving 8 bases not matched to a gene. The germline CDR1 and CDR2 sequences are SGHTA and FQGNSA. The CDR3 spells CASSRQGVVGNTIYF. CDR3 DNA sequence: TGTGCCAGCAGCCGTCAGGGGGTAGTCGGAAACACCATATATTTT.

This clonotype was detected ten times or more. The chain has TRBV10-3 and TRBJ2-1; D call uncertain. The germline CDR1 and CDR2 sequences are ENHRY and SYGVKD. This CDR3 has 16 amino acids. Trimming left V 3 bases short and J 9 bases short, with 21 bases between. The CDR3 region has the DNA TGTGCCATCAGTGAAGGTCCAGAAGGTATGTTTGGTGAGCAGTTCTTC. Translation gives CAISEGPEGMFGEQFF.

Here the CDR3 DNA reads TGTGCCAGCAGAAGACAGGTTTCCCCCCTCTTCGAGCAGTACTTC. It specifies CASRRQVSPLFEQYF. This rearrangement joins TRBV2 to TRBJ2-7, with D maybe TRBD1 (6 bases). The CDR3 extends over 15 amino acids. Trimming pared 6 bases from V and 6 bases from J, leaving 21 bases between. CDR1 is SNHLY and CDR2 is FYNNEI in the germline V gene.

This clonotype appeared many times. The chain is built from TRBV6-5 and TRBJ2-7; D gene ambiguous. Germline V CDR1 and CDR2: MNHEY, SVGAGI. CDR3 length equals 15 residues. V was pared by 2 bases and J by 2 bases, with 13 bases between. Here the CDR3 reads CASSYGQSYPYEQYF. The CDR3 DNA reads TGTGCCAGCAGTTACGGTCAGAGTTACCCCTACGAGCAGTACTTC.

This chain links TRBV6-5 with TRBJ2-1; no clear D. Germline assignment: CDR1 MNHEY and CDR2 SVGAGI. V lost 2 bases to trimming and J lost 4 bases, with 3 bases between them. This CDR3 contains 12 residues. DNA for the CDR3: TGTGCCAGCAGTTACCTATACAATGAGCAGTTCTTC. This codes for CASSYLYNEQFF.

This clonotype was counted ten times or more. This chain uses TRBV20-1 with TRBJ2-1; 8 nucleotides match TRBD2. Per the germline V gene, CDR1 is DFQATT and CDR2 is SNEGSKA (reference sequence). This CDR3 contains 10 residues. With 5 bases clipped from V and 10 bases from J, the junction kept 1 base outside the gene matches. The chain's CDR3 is CSAERGEQFF. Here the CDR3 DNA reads TGCAGTGCTGAGCGGGGGGAGCAGTTCTTC.

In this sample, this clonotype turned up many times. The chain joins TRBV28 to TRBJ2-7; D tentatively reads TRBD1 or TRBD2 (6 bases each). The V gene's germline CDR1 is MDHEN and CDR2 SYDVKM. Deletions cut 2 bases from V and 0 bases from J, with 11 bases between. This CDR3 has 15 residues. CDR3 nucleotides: TGTGCCAGCAGTTTAGGGGGGACAACCTCCTACGAGCAGTACTTC. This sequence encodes CASSLGGTTSYEQYF.

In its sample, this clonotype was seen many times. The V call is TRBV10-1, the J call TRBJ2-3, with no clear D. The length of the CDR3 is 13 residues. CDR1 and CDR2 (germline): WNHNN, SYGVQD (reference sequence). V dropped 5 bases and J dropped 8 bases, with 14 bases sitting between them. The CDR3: CASSRYAVVTQYF. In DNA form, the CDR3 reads TGCGCCAGCAGTCGTTACGCAGTCGTTACGCAGTATTTT.

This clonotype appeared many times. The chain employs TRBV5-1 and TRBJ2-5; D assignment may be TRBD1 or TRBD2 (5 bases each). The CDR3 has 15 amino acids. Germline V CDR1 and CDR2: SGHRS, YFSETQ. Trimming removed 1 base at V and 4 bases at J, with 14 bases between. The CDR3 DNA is TGCGCCAGCAGCTTGTTGGCAGGGACGGTAGAGACCCAGTACTTC. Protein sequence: CASSLLAGTVETQYF.

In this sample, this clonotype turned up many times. The DNA of the CDR3 is TGTGCCAGCAGTTTATCCGACAGGGACGAGCAGTACTTC. Its translation: CASSLSDRDEQYF. The V and J genes are TRBV27 and TRBJ2-7, with 7 bases identical to TRBD1. CDR3 length: 13 amino acids. Germline V gene sequence: CDR1 MNHEY, CDR2 SMNVEV (reference sequence). Trimming cost V 0 bases and J 5 bases; bases outside gene matches: 1.

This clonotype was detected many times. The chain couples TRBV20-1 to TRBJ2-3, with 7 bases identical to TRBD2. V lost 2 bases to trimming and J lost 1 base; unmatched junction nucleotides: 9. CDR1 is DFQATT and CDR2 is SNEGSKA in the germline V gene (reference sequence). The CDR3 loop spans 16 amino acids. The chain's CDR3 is CSARPRWTSRTDTQYF. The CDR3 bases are TGCAGTGCTAGACCCAGGTGGACTAGTCGCACAGATACGCAGTATTTT.